This paragraph reports one TCR beta chain. No antigen is known for it. These data are taken from a study of blood T cells in healthy people across ages. Whole-study findings and limits: The study found more naive CD4+ cells and higher diversity in long-lived than aged donors. Roughly linearly, TCR beta diversity per million T cells fell as age increased.

V lost 5 bases to trimming and J lost 0 bases, with 17 bases between them. This CDR3 spans 17 amino acids. CDR1 and CDR2 from the germline V gene are LNHNV and YYDKDF (reference sequence). The use of a sample-barcoded 5' primer and a J-beta primer mix characterized a second PCR of roughly 7 to 12 cycles. Each of the cDNA molecules was tagged by a template-switch adaptor with 12 random nucleotides. TCRdb reanalysed the 5' RACE reads using MiXCR and keeps one entry per CDR3 protein. Of around 1.7 million distinct CDR3 sequences in the sample, roughly 30% were seen once. The chain carries TRBV15 and TRBJ2-1; perhaps TRBD2 as D (6 bases). The sequence came from a woman in her twenties or thirties in good health. Material: blood. The CDR3 sequence is CATSEGTLALSYNEQFF. CDR3 nucleotides: TGTGCCACCAGCGAGGGGACTTTAGCGCTCTCCTACAATGAGCAGTTCTTC.